These T cell receptor beta chains were read from a single sample in a study of cytomegalovirus exposure and HLA in healthy donors. The protocol was immunoSEQ multiplex PCR, while the TCRdb copy is restricted to in-frame clones and leaves out a portion. There are roughly 99,000 clones in the sample; approximately 74% occur only once, and about 1.8% lies in the top ten. Specimen: PBMCs. Source of these receptors: a male donor in good health and CMV-seronegative. Both conserved end residues are part of each CDR3. D genes are given only for firm matches. A clone size is listed for some rows: how often the clone was seen (once, few, many), or a class if it is expanded.

>-|TRBV29-1|-|TRBJ1-1
CSVPEGGGQGAGREAFF
TGCAGCGTCCCCGAAGGGGGGGGTCAGGGAGCCGGAAGAGAAGCTTTCTTT
>-|TRBV27|few|TRBJ2-7
CARIREQYF
TGTGCCAGGATACGGGAGCAGTACTTC
>-|TRBV27|once|TRBJ1-1
CASSFSNIADTEAFF
TGTGCCAGCAGTTTTAGTAACATAGCGGACACTGAAGCTTTCTTT
>-|TRBV27|once|TRBJ1-1
CASRDSAGTEAFF
TGTGCCAGCAGAGACAGTGCCGGGACTGAAGCTTTCTTT
>TRBD1|TRBV4-3|-|TRBJ2-3
CASSQGTGWADTQYF
TGCGCCAGCAGCCAGGGGACAGGGTGGGCAGATACGCAGTATTTT
>-|TRBV2|-|TRBJ2-2
CASGAGATGELFF
TGTGCCAGCGGGGCAGGGGCCACCGGGGAGCTGTTTTTT
>-|TRBV9|-|TRBJ1-1
CASSVDPGRVEAFF
TGTGCCAGCAGCGTAGATCCAGGGAGGGTTGAAGCTTTCTTT
>-|TRBV13|-|TRBJ2-1
CASSLGHRSREQFF
TGTGCCAGCAGCTTAGGACACAGGAGTCGGGAGCAGTTCTTC
>-|TRBV6-4|-|TRBJ2-3
CASSDGGGADTQYF
TGTGCCAGCAGTGATGGGGGGGGCGCAGATACGCAGTATTTT
>-|TRBV10-3|-|TRBJ2-3
CATRGGGSTDTQYF
TGTGCCACCCGGGGCGGAGGGAGCACAGATACGCAGTATTTT
>TRBD2|TRBV7-2|-|TRBJ2-1
CASSLLGGGPINEQFF
TGTGCCAGCAGCTTATTGGGGGGAGGGCCGATCAATGAGCAGTTCTTC
>-|TRBV11-2|-|TRBJ2-5
CASSLQGFGQETQYF
TGTGCCAGCAGCCTCCAGGGATTTGGGCAAGAGACCCAGTACTTC
>TRBD1|TRBV6-1|-|TRBJ1-3
CASSESPGGGNTIYF
TGTGCCAGCAGTGAATCTCCAGGGGGAGGAAACACCATATATTTT